The present T cell receptor (beta chain) was sequenced within a study of human T cells and chemical hapten exposure. Study-wide results and limits: Among TCRs, those above 1 in 1000 frequency were unaffected by DPC sensitization.

The CDR3 has 15 residues. Trimming took 0 bases from V and 5 from J; bases not matched to a gene: 2. Germline-derived CDR1 and CDR2 are LGHNA and YNFKEQ. This clonotype was picked up many times. Its cognate antigen is unknown. This sample's time point: healthy volunteer bleed at 2 weeks. The total RNA was obtained from whole blood that was not fractionated. Source study methods: There were a median of around 96,000 TCRs per sample, with a range from roughly 20,000 to 700,000. TCRdb re-derived calls from the RACE reads in MiXCR, one entry per CDR3 protein. The V and J calls follow TCRdb's processing rather than the paper's. The sample lists 50,000 or so distinct CDR3 sequences, about 4.1% occurring once.

The sample was whole blood. The chain carries TRBV4-2 and TRBJ2-3; the match to TRBD2 covers 10 bases. The sequence was obtained from a human donor in good health. Some clones in this sample may be carry-over from other donors' samples. The CDR3: CASSQDLAGVDTQYF. CDR3 sequence (DNA): TGTGCCAGCAGCCAAGATCTAGCGGGAGTAGATACGCAGTATTTT.